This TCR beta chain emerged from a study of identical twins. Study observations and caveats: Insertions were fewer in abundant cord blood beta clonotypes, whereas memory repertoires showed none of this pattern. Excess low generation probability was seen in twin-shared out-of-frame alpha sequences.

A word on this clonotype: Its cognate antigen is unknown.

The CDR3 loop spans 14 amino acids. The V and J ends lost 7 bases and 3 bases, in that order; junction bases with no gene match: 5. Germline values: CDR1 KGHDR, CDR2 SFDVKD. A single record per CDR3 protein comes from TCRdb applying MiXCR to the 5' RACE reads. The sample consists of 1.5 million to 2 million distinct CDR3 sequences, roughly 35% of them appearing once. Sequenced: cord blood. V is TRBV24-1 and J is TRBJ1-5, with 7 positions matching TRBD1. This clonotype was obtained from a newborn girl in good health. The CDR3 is CATRPGQDNQPQHF. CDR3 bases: TGTGCCACCAGGCCCGGACAGGACAATCAGCCCCAGCATTTT.